The clone carrying this T cell receptor (beta chain) turned up a few times. What it recognizes is unknown. These data originate in a study of post-analysis software for immune sequencing data. At the level of the study: Clinical courses comprised relapsing-remitting, secondary progressive and progressive-relapsing multiple sclerosis. Regarding the study as a whole: Significantly decreased normalized Chao1 diversity was recorded for multiple sclerosis patients relative to controls. Elevated frequency relative to controls characterized roughly 5 TRBV segments in patients, TRBV5-6, TRBV5-1 and TRBV20-1 among them.

Germline values: CDR1 SGHVS, CDR2 FQNEAQ. With V trimmed by 8 bases and J by 2 bases, 9 bases remained unmatched. The CDR3 sequence is 14 residues long. The library was made from cDNA and included unique molecular identifiers. TCRdb ran MiXCR on the PCR reads and lists one entry per CDR3 protein. The sample has roughly 600,000 distinct CDR3 sequences; about 40% are singletons. This clonotype was sampled from a girl between 5 and 17 years old with multiple sclerosis. The chain is built from TRBV7-8 and TRBJ2-7; 7 bases line up with TRBD1. Material: blood. This chain's CDR3 is CASRPRQGPYEQYF. The CDR3 DNA reads as TGTGCCAGCCGTCCCCGACAGGGTCCCTACGAGCAGTACTTC.